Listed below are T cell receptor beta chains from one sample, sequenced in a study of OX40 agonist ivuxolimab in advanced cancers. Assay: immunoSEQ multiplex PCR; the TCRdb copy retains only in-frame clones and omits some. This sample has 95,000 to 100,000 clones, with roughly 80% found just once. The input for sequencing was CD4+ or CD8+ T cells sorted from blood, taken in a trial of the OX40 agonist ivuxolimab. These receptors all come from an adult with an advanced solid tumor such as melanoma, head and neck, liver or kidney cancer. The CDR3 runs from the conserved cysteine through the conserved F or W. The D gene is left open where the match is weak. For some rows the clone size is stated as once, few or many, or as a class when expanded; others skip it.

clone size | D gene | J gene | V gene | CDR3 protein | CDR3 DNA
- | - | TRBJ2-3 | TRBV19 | CASSIGGGRDTQYF | TGTGCCAGTAGTATAGGAGGGGGAAGGGATACGCAGTATTTT
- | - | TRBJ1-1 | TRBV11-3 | CASSSNRLNTEAFF | TGTGCCAGCAGCTCGAACAGGTTGAACACTGAAGCTTTCTTT
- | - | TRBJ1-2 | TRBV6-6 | CATTRGPNYGYTF | TGTGCCACCACCCGAGGACCTAACTATGGCTACACCTTC
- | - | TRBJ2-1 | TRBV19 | CASLSSRGGEQFF | TGTGCCAGTCTTTCCTCCCGGGGAGGTGAGCAGTTCTTC
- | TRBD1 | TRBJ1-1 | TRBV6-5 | CASSSAGQVGSGAFF | TGTGCCAGCAGTTCCGCCGGACAGGTGGGGTCGGGAGCTTTCTTT
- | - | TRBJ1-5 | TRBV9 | CAGSLTGLGQPQHF | TGTGCCGGCAGCCTAACAGGGTTGGGTCAGCCCCAGCATTTT
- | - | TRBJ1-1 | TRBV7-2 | CASSFGGHTEAFF | TGTGCCAGCAGCTTTGGGGGGCACACTGAAGCTTTCTTT
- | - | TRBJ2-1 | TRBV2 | CASTPGPTQFF | TGTGCCAGCACTCCGGGCCCAACGCAGTTCTTC
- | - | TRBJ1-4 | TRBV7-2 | CASSPSTGRATNEKLFF | TGTGCCAGCAGCCCATCGACAGGACGTGCAACTAATGAAAAACTGTTTTTT
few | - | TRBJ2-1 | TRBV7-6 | CASSSERLSGQFF | TGTGCCAGCAGCTCTGAGCGACTCTCGGGGCAGTTCTTC
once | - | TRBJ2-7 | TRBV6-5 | CASSLPGVYEQYF | TGTGCCAGCTCCCTTCCCGGGGTCTACGAGCAGTACTTC
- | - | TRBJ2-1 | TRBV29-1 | CSVEDPGAVFF | TGCAGCGTTGAAGACCCGGGGGCCGTGTTCTTC
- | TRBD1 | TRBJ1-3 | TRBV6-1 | CASSRTGANTIYF | TGTGCCAGCAGCCGTACAGGGGCTAACACCATATATTTT
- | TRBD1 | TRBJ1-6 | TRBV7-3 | CASSPGQGPYSPLHF | TGTGCCAGCAGCCCAGGACAGGGACCTTATTCACCCCTCCACTTT
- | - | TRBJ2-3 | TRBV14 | CASSQDWTGTQYF | TGTGCCAGCAGCCAAGATTGGACGGGTACGCAGTATTTT
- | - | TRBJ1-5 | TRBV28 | CASSYRRNQPQHF | TGTGCCAGCAGTTACCGCCGTAATCAGCCCCAGCATTTT
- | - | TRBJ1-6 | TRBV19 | CASSTQGTNSPLHF | TGTGCCAGTAGTACCCAGGGGACTAATTCACCCCTCCACTTT
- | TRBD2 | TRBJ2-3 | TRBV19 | CASRGVAGAADTQYF | TGTGCCAGCCGGGGGGTAGCGGGGGCCGCAGATACGCAGTATTTT
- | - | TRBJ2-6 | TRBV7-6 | CASSLTSGANVLTF | TGTGCCAGCAGCTTAACGTCTGGGGCCAACGTCCTGACTTTC
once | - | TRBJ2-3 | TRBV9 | CASRPMTMLVTDTQYF | TGTGCCAGCAGGCCCATGACCATGCTAGTTACGGATACGCAGTATTTT
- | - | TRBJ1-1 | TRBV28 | CASSFGWSNTEAFF | TGTGCCAGCAGTTTCGGGTGGAGTAACACTGAAGCTTTCTTT
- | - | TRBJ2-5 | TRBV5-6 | CASSSGRRETQYF | TGTGCCAGCAGCTCAGGTCGGAGGGAGACCCAGTACTTC
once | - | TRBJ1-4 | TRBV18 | CASSPTHKKLFF | TGTGCCAGCTCACCTACACACAAAAAACTGTTTTTT
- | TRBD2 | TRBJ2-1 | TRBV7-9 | CASSWGLAGGPGYNEQFF | TGTGCCAGCAGCTGGGGACTAGCGGGGGGGCCTGGTTACAATGAGCAGTTCTTC
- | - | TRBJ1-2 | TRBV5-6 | CASSLVRQAGYTF | TGTGCCAGCAGCTTGGTAAGACAGGCTGGCTACACCTTC
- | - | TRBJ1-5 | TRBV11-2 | CASSLDLKQPQHF | TGTGCCAGCAGCTTAGATCTAAAACAGCCCCAGCATTTT
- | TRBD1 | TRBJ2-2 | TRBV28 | CASSLRTGFSAGELFF | TGTGCCAGCAGTCTCCGGACAGGGTTTTCGGCCGGGGAGCTGTTTTTT
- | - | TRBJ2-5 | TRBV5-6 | CASSLGPGETQYF | TGTGCCAGCAGCTTGGGGCCCGGGGAGACCCAGTACTTC
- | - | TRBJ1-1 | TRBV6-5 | CASSSLRPMNTEAFF | TGTGCCAGCAGTTCCCTTAGGCCCATGAACACTGAAGCTTTCTTT
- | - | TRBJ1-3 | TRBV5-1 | CASSYEGGIGNTIYF | TGCGCCAGCAGCTATGAAGGGGGTATTGGAAACACCATATATTTT
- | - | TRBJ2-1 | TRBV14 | CASTSTGPNNEQFF | TGTGCCAGCACGTCGACTGGTCCTAACAATGAGCAGTTCTTC
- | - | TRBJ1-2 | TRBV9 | CASSVGRDGYTF | TGTGCCAGCAGCGTAGGAAGGGATGGCTACACCTTC
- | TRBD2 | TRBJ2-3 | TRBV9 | CASKAGVTDTQYF | TGTGCCAGCAAAGCGGGGGTCACAGATACGCAGTATTTT
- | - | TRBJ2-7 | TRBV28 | CASIGHTIDEQYF | TGTGCCAGCATAGGACATACGATCGACGAGCAGTACTTC
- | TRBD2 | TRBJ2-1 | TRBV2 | CASNPSGNGYNEQFF | TGTGCCAGCAACCCAAGCGGGAACGGATACAATGAGCAGTTCTTC
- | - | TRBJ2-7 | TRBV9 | CASSTASASSYEQYF | TGTGCCAGCAGCACCGCTAGCGCGAGCTCCTACGAGCAGTACTTC
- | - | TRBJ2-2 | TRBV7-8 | CASSLEARTGELFF | TGTGCCAGCAGCTTAGAGGCAAGGACCGGGGAGCTGTTTTTT
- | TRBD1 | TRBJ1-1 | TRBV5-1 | CASSLPSPGQGINTEAFF | TGCGCCAGCAGCTTACCGTCGCCGGGACAGGGAATTAACACTGAAGCTTTCTTT
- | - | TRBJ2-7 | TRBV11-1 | CARGEYQSSYEQYF | TGTGCCAGGGGAGAGTACCAGAGCTCCTACGAGCAGTACTTC
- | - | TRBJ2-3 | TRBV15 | CATSRGGASAPDTQYF | TGTGCCACCAGCAGAGGAGGGGCTAGCGCCCCAGATACGCAGTATTTT
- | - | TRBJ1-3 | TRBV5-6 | CASRPWGAGNTIYF | TGTGCCAGCAGACCCTGGGGGGCGGGGAACACCATATATTTT
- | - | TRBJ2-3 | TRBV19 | CASRPGQGGDTQYF | TGTGCCAGTAGACCCGGGCAGGGAGGAGATACGCAGTATTTT
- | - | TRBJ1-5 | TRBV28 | CASSTSGLTVSNQPQHF | TGTGCCAGCAGCACAAGCGGACTGACCGTAAGCAATCAGCCCCAGCATTTT
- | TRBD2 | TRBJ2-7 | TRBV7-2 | CASSLALSGTSYEQYF | TGTGCCAGCAGCTTAGCGCTTAGCGGGACCTCCTACGAGCAGTACTTC
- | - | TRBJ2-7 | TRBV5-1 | CASSLTGGSAYEQYF | TGCGCCAGCAGCTTGACCGGGGGCTCTGCCTACGAGCAGTACTTC